One sample yielded the 6 T cell receptor beta chains listed below, sequenced in a study of vaccination and CD4 T cells after COVID-19. Oncomine TCR Beta short-read sequencing was applied to DNA from cultured CD4+ T cells. TCRdb re-derived calls from the PCR reads in MiXCR, one entry per CDR3 protein. The sample carries 15,000 to 20,000 distinct CDR3 sequences, around 59% recorded once. Treatment in this sample: roughly 10-day PBMC culture with coronavirus spike peptide pools or control peptides (ViraFEST assay). Their antigens remain unidentified. The sample comprised CD4+ T cells from blood, cultured in vitro. These receptors were obtained from a human donor who had recovered from COVID-19.

This clonotype occurred once. The chain is built from TRBV6-5 and TRBJ1-2, with D maybe TRBD1 (6 bases). Per the germline V gene, CDR1 is MNHEY and CDR2 is SVGAGI. The V end lost 0 bases, the J end lost 2 bases, and 7 bases lay between the germline ends. This CDR3 spans 14 amino acids. CDR3 in amino acids: CASSYSQGNYGYTF. CDR3 coding DNA: TGTGCCAGCAGTTACTCACAGGGAAACTATGGCTACACCTTC.

J is TRBJ2-1 and V is TRBV20-1; 9 nucleotides line up with TRBD2. The V gene end was trimmed by 5 bases and the J gene end by 4 bases; junction bases not matched to a gene: 6. The length of the CDR3 is 14 residues. The germline gives CDR1 DFQATT, CDR2 SNEGSKA (reference sequence). As DNA, the CDR3 is TGCAGTGCTTCCGAACTAGCGGGTTACAATGAGCAGTTCTTC. Translation: CSASELAGYNEQFF.

This chain uses TRBV5-4 with TRBJ2-1, with 8 bases that match TRBD2. In germline, CDR1 is SGHNT, CDR2 YYREEE (reference sequence). The CDR3 totals 13 residues. The J segment lost 10 bases and the V segment lost 0 bases, leaving 3 bases of the junction unmatched. The CDR3 DNA follows: TGTGCCAGCAGCTTGGCGGGACTAGTGGAGCAGTTCTTC. Protein sequence: CASSLAGLVEQFF.

In this sample, this clonotype turned up a few times. The chain couples TRBV5-4 to TRBJ1-5; a possible D gene is TRBD1 (5 bases). The CDR3 has 15 residues. CDR1 SGHNT and CDR2 YYREEE come from the germline V gene (reference sequence). The V gene lost 2 bases and the J gene lost 0 bases, with 9 bases spanning the gap. The CDR3 region is CASSFGRGSNQPQHF. Here the CDR3 DNA reads TGTGCCAGCAGCTTTGGTAGGGGTAGCAATCAGCCCCAGCATTTT.

The J gene is TRBJ1-1, the V gene TRBV5-1; 12 positions match TRBD1. CDR3 size: 13 residues. With V trimmed by 4 bases and J by 11 bases, 6 bases remained unmatched. The germline CDR1 and CDR2 sequences are SGHRS and YFSETQ. The CDR3 region has the DNA TGCGCCAGCAGCCCGGGACAGGGGGCGAAGGCTTTCTTT. Residues: CASSPGQGAKAFF.

The sample holds a few counts of this clonotype. The chain carries TRBV24-1 and TRBJ2-2, with D tentatively TRBD2 (5 bases). Germline CDR1 is KGHDR and CDR2 is SFDVKD. Trimming took 4 bases from V and 5 from J, leaving 16 bases between them. The CDR3 loop spans 16 amino acids. The DNA of the CDR3 is TGTGCCACCAGTGACGCCTACCTCGGCGGGACCGGGGAGCTGTTTTTT. This codes for CATSDAYLGGTGELFF.